This T cell receptor beta chain appears in the sequencing data of a study of T cells in Graves' hyperthyroidism and ophthalmopathy. Study-level information: Any treatment followed the collection of peripheral blood at initial diagnosis.

Per germline, CDR1 GTSNPN and CDR2 SVGIG (reference sequence). The CDR3 has 14 amino acids. RNA transcripts gave rise to amplified TCR beta CDR3 regions. During a first-round RT-PCR of the TCR CDR3, the HTBI primer set was used. Each CDR3 protein gets one entry after TCRdb re-called the multiplex PCR reads with MiXCR. Of approximately 520,000 distinct CDR3 sequences detected, under 25% appear once; the ten largest clones hold approximately 26%. This clonotype was counted at least ten times. At one end the junction does not follow the germline gene, possibly because of a read error. V gene TRBV30 combines with J gene TRBJ2-7; 7 positions agree with TRBD1. Sequencing was done on a sample of blood. The sequence was collected from a man between 18 and 29 years old with Graves' hyperthyroidism. In DNA, the CDR3 is TGTGCCTGGACCCCTAGGGGGCCCTCCGACGAGCAGTACTTC. It is translated as CAWTPRGPSDEQYF.